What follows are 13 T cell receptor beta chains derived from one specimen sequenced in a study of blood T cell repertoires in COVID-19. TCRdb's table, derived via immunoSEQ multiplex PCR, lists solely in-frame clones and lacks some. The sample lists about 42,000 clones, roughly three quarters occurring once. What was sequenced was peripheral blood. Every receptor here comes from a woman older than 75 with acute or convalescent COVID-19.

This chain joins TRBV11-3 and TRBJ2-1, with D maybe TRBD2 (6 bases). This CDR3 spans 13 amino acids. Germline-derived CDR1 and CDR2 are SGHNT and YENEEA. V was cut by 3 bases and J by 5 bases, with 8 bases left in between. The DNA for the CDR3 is TGTGCCAGCAGCTTCGGGGGTGACAATGAGCAGTTCTTC. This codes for CASSFGGDNEQFF.

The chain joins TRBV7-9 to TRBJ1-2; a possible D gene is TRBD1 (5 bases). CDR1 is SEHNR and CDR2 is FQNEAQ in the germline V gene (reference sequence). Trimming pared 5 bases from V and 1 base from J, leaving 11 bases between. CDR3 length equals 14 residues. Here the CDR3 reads CASSPLTDNYGYTF. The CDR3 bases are TGTGCCAGCAGCCCACTGACAGATAACTATGGCTACACCTTC.

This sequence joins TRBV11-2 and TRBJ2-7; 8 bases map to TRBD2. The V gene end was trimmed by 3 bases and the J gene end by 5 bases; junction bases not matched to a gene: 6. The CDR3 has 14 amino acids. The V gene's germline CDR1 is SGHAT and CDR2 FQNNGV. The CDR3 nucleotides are TGTGCCAGCAGCTTCCGCGGGAGGAGGGACGAGCAGTACTTC. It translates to CASSFRGRRDEQYF.

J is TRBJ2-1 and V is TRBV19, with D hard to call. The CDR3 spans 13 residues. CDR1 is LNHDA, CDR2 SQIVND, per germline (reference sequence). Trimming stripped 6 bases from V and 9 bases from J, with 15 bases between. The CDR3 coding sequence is TGTGCCAGTAGACCCCTTGGGCAAGGTGAGCAGTTCTTC. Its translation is CASRPLGQGEQFF.

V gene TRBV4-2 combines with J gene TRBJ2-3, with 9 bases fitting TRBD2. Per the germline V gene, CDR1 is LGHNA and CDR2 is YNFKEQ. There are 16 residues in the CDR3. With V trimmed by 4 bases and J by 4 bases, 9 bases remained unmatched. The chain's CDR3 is CASSPRAGGGPDTQYF. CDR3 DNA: TGTGCCAGCAGCCCCAGGGCGGGAGGGGGCCCAGATACGCAGTATTTT.

CDR3 in DNA: TGTGCCAGCAGTTTATCGATCTCGACTAGCGGGAGGCCTGGCGTCCTGACTTTC. It specifies CASSLSISTSGRPGVLTF. The rearrangement links TRBV27 to TRBJ2-6; 13 positions match TRBD2. The CDR3 covers 18 residues. The V and J ends lost 0 bases and 12 bases, in that order; junction bases with no gene match: 11. Germline CDR1 reads MNHEY; CDR2 reads SMNVEV (reference sequence). The entire variable domain, with the rest obtained from reference TRBV27 and TRBJ2-6, is as follows: EAQVTQNPRYLITVTGKKLTVTCSQNMNHEYMSWYRQDPGLGLRQIYYSMNVEVTDKGDVPEGYKVSRKEKRNFPLILESPSPNQTSLYFCASSLSISTSGRPGVLTFGAGSRLTVL.

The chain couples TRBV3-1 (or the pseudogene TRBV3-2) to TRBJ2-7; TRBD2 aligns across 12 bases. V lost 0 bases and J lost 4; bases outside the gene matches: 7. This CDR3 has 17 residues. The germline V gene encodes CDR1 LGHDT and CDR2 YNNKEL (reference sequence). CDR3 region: CASSQEASGRAGYEQYF. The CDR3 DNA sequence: TGTGCCAGCAGCCAAGAGGCTAGCGGGAGGGCAGGGTACGAGCAGTACTTC.

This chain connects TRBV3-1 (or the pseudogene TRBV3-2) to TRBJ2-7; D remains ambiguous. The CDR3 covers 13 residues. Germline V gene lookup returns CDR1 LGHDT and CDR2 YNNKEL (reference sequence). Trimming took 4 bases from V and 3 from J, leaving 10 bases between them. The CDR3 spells CASSLVASYEQYF. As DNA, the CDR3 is TGTGCCAGCAGCCTGGTGGCCAGCTACGAGCAGTACTTC.

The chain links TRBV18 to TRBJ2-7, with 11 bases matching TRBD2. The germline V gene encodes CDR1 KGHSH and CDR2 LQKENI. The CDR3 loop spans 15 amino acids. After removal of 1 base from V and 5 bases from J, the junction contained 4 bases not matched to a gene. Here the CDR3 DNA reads TGTGCCAGCTCACCACGTACTAGCGGGAGTAACGAGCAGTACTTC. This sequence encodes CASSPRTSGSNEQYF.

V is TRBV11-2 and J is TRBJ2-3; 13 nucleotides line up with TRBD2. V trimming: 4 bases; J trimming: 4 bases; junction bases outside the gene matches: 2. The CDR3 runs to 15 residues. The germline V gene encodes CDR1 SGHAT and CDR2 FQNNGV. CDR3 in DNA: TGTGCCAGCAGCTCGACTAGCGGGAGGTCAGATACGCAGTATTTT. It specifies CASSSTSGRSDTQYF.

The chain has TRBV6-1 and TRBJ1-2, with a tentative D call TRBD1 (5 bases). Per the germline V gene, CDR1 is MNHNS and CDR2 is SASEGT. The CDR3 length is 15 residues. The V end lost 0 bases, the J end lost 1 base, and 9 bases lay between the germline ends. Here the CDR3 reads CASSEARQYNYGYTF. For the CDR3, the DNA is TGTGCCAGCAGTGAAGCACGACAGTATAACTATGGCTACACCTTC.

CDR3 bases: TGTGCCAGCAGGCGATCCGGGACAGGGGACGAGCAGTACTTC. This translates into CASRRSGTGDEQYF. V is TRBV7-2 and J is TRBJ2-7; TRBD1 aligns across 10 bases. V was clipped by 6 bases and J by 5 bases; unmatched bases: 7. The germline CDR1 and CDR2 sequences are SGHTA and FQGNSA. The length of the CDR3 is 14 residues.

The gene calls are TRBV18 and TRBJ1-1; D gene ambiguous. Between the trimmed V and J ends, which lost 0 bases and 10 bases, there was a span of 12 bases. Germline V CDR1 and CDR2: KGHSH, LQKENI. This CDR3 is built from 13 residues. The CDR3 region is CASSPPNPSGAFF. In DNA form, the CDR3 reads TGTGCCAGCTCACCACCGAATCCCTCCGGAGCTTTCTTT.